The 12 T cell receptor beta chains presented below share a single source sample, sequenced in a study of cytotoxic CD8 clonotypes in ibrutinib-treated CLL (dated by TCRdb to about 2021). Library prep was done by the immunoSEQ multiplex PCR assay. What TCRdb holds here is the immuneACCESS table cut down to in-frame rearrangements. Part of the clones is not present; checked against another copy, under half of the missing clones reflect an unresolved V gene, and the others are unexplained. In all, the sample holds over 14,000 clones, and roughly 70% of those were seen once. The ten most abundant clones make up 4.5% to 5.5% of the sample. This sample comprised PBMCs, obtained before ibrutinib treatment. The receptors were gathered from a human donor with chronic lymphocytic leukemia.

CDR3 coding DNA: TGTGCCAGCAGTTTTGGGGCCGGCAGTCCTGGCTACACCTTC. Protein sequence: CASSFGAGSPGYTF. The gene calls are TRBV28 and TRBJ1-2, with D perhaps matching TRBD1 (5 bases). There are 14 residues in the CDR3. Germline V CDR1 and CDR2: MDHEN, SYDVKM. V lost 3 bases, J lost 7 bases, and 15 bases lay in between.

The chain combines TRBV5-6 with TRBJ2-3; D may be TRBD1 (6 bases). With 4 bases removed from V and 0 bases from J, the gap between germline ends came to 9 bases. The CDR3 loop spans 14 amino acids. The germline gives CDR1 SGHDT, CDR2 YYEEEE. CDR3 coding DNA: TGTGCCAGCAGCCCAGGGGTAAGCACAGATACGCAGTATTTT. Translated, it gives CASSPGVSTDTQYF. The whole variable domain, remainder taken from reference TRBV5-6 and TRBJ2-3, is DAGVTQSPTHLIKTRGQQVTLRCSPKSGHDTVSWYQQALGQGPQFIFQYYEEEERQRGNFPDRFSGHQFPNYSSELNVNALLLGDSALYLCASSPGVSTDTQYFGPGTRLTVL.

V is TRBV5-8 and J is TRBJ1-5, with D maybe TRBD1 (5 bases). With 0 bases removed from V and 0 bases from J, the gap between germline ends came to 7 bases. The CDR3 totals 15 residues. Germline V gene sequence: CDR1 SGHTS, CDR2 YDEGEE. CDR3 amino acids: CASSLEGYSNQPQHF. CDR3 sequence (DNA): TGTGCCAGCAGCTTGGAGGGGTATAGCAATCAGCCCCAGCATTTT.

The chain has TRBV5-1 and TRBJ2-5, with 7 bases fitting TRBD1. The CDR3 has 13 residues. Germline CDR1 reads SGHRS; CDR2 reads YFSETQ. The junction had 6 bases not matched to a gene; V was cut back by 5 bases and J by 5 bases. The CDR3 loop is CASRQGRLETQYF. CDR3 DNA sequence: TGCGCCAGCAGACAGGGGCGGTTGGAGACCCAGTACTTC.

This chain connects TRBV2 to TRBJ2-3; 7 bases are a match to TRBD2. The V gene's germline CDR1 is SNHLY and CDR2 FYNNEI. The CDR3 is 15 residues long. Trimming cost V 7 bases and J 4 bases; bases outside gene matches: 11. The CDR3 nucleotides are TGTGCCAGCAAGAGCCCTAGCGGAACCCCAGATACGCAGTATTTT. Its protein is CASKSPSGTPDTQYF.

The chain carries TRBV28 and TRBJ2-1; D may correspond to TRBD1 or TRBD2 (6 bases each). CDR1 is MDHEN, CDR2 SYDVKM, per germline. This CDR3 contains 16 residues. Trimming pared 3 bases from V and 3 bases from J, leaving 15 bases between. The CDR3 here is CASSLRGAPGYNEQFF. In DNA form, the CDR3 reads TGTGCCAGCAGTTTGAGGGGGGCCCCAGGCTACAATGAGCAGTTCTTC.

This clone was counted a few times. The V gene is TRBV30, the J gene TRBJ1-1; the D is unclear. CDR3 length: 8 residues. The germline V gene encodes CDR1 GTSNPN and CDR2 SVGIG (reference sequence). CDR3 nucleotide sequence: TGTACTAGCGGGGAAGCTTTCTTT. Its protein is CTSGEAFF.

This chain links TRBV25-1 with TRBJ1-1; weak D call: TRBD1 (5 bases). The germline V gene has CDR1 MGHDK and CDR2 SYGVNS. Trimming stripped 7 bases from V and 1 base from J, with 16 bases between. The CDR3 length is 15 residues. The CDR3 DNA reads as TGTGCCAGCACCAAGGGGAACAGGAAGAACACTGAAGCTTTCTTT. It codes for CASTKGNRKNTEAFF.

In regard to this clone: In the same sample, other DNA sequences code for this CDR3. The CDR3: CASSGGLAGTPSTDTQYF. CDR3 DNA: TGTGCCAGTAGTGGGGGACTAGCGGGTACACCTAGCACAGATACGCAGTATTTT. The chain links TRBV19 to TRBJ2-3, with TRBD2 matching 12 bases. There are 18 residues in the CDR3. V gave up 5 bases and J gave up 0 bases; unmatched junction bases: 9. Looked up from germline, CDR1 is LNHDA and CDR2 is SQIVND (reference sequence).

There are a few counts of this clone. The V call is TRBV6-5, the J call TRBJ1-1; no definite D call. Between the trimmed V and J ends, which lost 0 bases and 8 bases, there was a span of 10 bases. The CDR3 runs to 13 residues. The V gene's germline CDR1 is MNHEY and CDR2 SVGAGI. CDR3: CASSYSGSREAFF. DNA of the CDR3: TGTGCCAGCAGTTACTCGGGCAGCCGGGAAGCTTTCTTT.

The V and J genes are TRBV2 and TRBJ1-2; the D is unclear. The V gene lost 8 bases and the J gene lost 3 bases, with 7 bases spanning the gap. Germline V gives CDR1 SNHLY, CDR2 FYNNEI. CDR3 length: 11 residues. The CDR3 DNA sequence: TGTGCCAGCCGACGGGACTATGGCTACACCTTC. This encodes CASRRDYGYTF.

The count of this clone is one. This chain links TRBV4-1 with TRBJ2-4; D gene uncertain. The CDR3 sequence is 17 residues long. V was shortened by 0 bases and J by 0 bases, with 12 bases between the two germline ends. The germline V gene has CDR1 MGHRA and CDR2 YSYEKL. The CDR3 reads CASSQDDKILAKNIQYF. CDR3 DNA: TGCGCCAGCAGCCAAGATGACAAGATACTAGCCAAAAACATTCAGTACTTC.